This paragraph reports one TCR beta chain. TCRdb reanalyzed the 5' RACE reads and collapses them to one entry per CDR3 protein, without DNA. The sample yields about 260,000 distinct CDR3 sequences, of which the top ten take up about 0.4%. The data originate from a study of T cells expressing NK-cell markers. The CDR3 is 15 amino acids. CDR1 SEHNR and CDR2 FQNEAQ come from the germline V gene (reference sequence). Sequencing was carried out using blood T cells: a sorted CD56 or NKG2C T cell subset, CD4+ or CD8+ T cells, or bulk PBMC T cells (not recorded which). The sequence derives from a man younger than 30 in good health. V is TRBV7-9 and J is TRBJ2-7; TCRdb names TRBD1, which stays unverified in the absence of DNA. The CDR3 here is CASSSLGQGVSEQYF. The full variable domain, with the rest looked up from reference TRBV7-9 and TRBJ2-7, is DTGVSQNPRHKITKRGQNVTFRCDPISEHNRLYWYRQTLGQGPEFLTYFQNEAQLEKSRLLSDRFSAERPKGSFSTLEIQRTEQGDSAMYLCASSSLGQGVSEQYFGPGTRLTVT.